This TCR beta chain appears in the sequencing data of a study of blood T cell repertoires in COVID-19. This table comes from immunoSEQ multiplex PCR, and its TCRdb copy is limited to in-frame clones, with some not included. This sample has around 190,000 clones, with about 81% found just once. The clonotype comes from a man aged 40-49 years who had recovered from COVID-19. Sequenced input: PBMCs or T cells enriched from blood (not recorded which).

In nucleotides, the CDR3 is TGTGCCAGCAGCGTGGACAGGGTAGTCAGTGGCTACACCTTC. Translated, it gives CASSVDRVVSGYTF. This chain links TRBV9 with TRBJ1-2; 8 nucleotides align to TRBD1. V was clipped by 2 bases and J by 7 bases; unmatched bases: 7. The CDR3 covers 14 residues. CDR1 is SGDLS, CDR2 YYNGEE, per germline.